The clone carrying this T cell receptor (beta chain) is a singleton in its sample. An end of the junction does not agree with germline; a read error may underlie this. This sample stems from a study of molecular identifiers for immune sequencing clone quantification. Study-level background: Replicate experiments took RNA from 20,000 or 100,000 naive CD8 cells, divided it five ways and sequenced four.

This CDR3 contains 13 residues. Germline V lookup: CDR1 LGHDT, CDR2 YNNKEL (reference sequence). Methods described previously, with TCR primers listed, were used for bulk TCR libraries. TCRdb passed the PCR reads through MiXCR, listing each CDR3 protein once. Of 550,000 to 750,000 distinct CDR3 sequences detected, 20% appear once; the ten largest clones hold under 0.95%. The sequence derives from a human donor in good health. Some libraries in this study had Jurkat cell RNA spiked in. This chain connects TRBV3-1 to TRBJ1-5, with D maybe TRBD1 (5 bases). The sample consisted of naive CD8+ T cells from blood, with Jurkat cell RNA spiked in. Subset reported: FACS-sorted CD8+CD4-CCR7+CD45RA+ naive T cells. In DNA, the CDR3 is TGTGCCGGCAGCCAAGGGGGCAATCAGCCCCAGCATTTT. Its protein is CAGSQGGNQPQHF.